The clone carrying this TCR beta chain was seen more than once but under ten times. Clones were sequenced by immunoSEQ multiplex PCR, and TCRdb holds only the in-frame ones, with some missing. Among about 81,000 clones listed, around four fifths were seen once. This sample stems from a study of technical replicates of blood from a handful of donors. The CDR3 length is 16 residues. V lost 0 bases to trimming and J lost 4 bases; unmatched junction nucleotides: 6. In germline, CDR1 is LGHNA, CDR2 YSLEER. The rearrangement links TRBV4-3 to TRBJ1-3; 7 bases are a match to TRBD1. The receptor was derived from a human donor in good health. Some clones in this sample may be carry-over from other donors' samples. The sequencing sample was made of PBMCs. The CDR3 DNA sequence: TGCGCCAGCAGCCAAGAAGAGGGGGCAGGCGGAAACACCATATATTTT. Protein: CASSQEEGAGGNTIYF.